This record concerns one TCR beta chain sequence. Sequencing was performed with immunoSEQ multiplex PCR; in TCRdb, only in-frame clones are kept and a portion is missing. The table lists some 330,000 clones, around 86% of them singletons, with 0.65% to 0.85% in the top ten. This sample stems from a study of cytomegalovirus exposure and HLA in healthy donors. With V trimmed by 4 bases and J by 6 bases, 18 bases remained unmatched. The CDR3 covers 18 residues. The germline CDR1 and CDR2 sequences are SGHTA and FQGNSA. The chain has TRBV7-2 and TRBJ2-1; TRBD2 matches 7 bases. Material: PBMCs. The receptor was derived from a woman aged 18-29 years in good health and CMV-seronegative. The CDR3 DNA sequence: TGTGCCAGCAGCTCCCGGACTAGTTCAACTGGACTTCGCAATGAGCAGTTCTTC. This gives the protein CASSSRTSSTGLRNEQFF.